The next 9 T cell receptor beta chains were all read from a single sample in a study of blood T cell repertoires in COVID-19. Here immunoSEQ multiplex PCR was the method, and the copy in TCRdb shows in-frame clones only, minus some. The data show approximately 30,000 clones, 93% seen once. The sequencing sample was made of peripheral blood. Every receptor here comes from a human donor in a cohort sampled during active COVID-19.

The CDR3 loop reads CASSLPNGILVYEQYF. DNA of the CDR3: TGTGCCAGCAGCCTACCTAACGGGATACTTGTCTACGAGCAGTACTTC. V is TRBV7-9 and J is TRBJ2-7; a weak D match, TRBD2 (5 bases). The CDR3 spans 16 residues. Trimming took off 5 bases at V and 3 bases at J, with 20 bases between the two ends. Germline V gives CDR1 SEHNR, CDR2 FQNEAQ (reference sequence). The full variable domain, its missing parts supplied by reference TRBV7-9 and TRBJ2-7, is DTGVSQNPRHKITKRGQNVTFRCDPISEHNRLYWYRQTLGQGPEFLTYFQNEAQLEKSRLLSDRFSAERPKGSFSTLEIQRTEQGDSAMYLCASSLPNGILVYEQYFGPGTRLTVT.

V gene TRBV10-3 combines with J gene TRBJ2-1, with 9 positions matching TRBD2. V lost 0 bases and J lost 4; bases outside the gene matches: 7. The CDR3 runs 17 residues. CDR1 is ENHRY, CDR2 SYGVKD, per germline. The CDR3 loop reads CAISESSWTSEYNEQFF. In nucleotides, the CDR3 is TGTGCCATCAGTGAGTCATCGTGGACTAGCGAGTACAATGAGCAGTTCTTC.

The CDR3 loop is CASSNTTGVVRNHEKLFF. The CDR3 DNA follows: TGTGCCAGCAGCAATACGACAGGTGTCGTACGGAACCATGAAAAACTGTTTTTT. The V call is TRBV7-9, the J call TRBJ1-4; tentatively, D is TRBD1 (6 bases). Trimming took 5 bases from V and 6 from J, leaving 25 bases between them. Germline CDR1 SEHNR, CDR2 FQNEAQ (reference sequence). The CDR3 has 18 amino acids.

The rearrangement links TRBV21-1 to TRBJ1-2. TRBV21-1 is a pseudogene. CDR3 length: 14 residues. For the CDR3, the DNA is TGTGCCAGCAGCAAAGAAGGCCGGAGGGATGGCTACACCTTC. It translates to CASSKEGRRDGYTF.

The V gene is TRBV4-1, the J gene TRBJ1-6; perhaps TRBD1 as D (5 bases). This CDR3 has 14 amino acids. Trimming stripped 0 bases from V and 8 bases from J, with 8 bases between. Germline CDR1 and CDR2: MGHRA and YSYEKL. CDR3 DNA sequence: TGCGCCAGCAGCCAAGACAGGGCTTATTCACCCCTCCACTTT. Translated: CASSQDRAYSPLHF.

This clone was seen once. The V call is TRBV5-6, the J call TRBJ2-2, with TRBD2 matching 14 bases. Germline-derived CDR1 and CDR2 are SGHDT and YYEEEE. Unmatched junction bases numbered 5, after V lost 3 bases and J lost 7 bases. CDR3 length: 16 amino acids. The chain's CDR3 is CASSWGLAGVFGELFF. The CDR3 DNA is TGTGCCAGCAGCTGGGGACTAGCGGGAGTGTTCGGGGAGCTGTTTTTT.

This chain joins TRBV5-1 and TRBJ2-5; D gene unclear. The CDR3 is 12 amino acids. Germline V gene data show CDR1 as SGHRS and CDR2 as YFSETQ. V lost 2 bases to trimming and J lost 5 bases, with 7 bases between them. The chain's CDR3 is CASSFLSETQYF. Written as DNA, the CDR3 is TGCGCCAGCAGCTTTCTATCTGAGACCCAGTACTTC.

The V and J genes are TRBV25-1 and TRBJ1-5, with 7 bases fitting TRBD1. V lost 3 bases and J lost 7; bases outside the gene matches: 12. Germline CDR1 is MGHDK and CDR2 is SYGVNS. The CDR3 loop spans 16 amino acids. The CDR3 DNA sequence: TGTGCCAGCAGTGAGTCAATAACAGGGGTGGACCAGCCCCAGCATTTT. Residues: CASSESITGVDQPQHF.

The gene calls are TRBV5-1 and TRBJ1-2; 8 bases map to TRBD1. Germline loops: CDR1 SGHRS, CDR2 YFSETQ. This CDR3 contains 14 residues. V dropped 3 bases and J dropped 4; count of bases not matched to a gene: 5. CDR3 sequence (DNA): TGCGCCAGCAGCTCTCAGGGGGCTGGCTATGGCTACACCTTC. Translation: CASSSQGAGYGYTF. Full variable domain (rest looked up from reference TRBV5-1 and TRBJ1-2): KAGVTQTPRYLIKTRGQQVTLSCSPISGHRSVSWYQQTPGQGLQFLFEYFSETQRNKGNFPGRFSGRQFSNSRSEMNVSTLELGDSALYLCASSSQGAGYGYTFGSGTRLTVV.